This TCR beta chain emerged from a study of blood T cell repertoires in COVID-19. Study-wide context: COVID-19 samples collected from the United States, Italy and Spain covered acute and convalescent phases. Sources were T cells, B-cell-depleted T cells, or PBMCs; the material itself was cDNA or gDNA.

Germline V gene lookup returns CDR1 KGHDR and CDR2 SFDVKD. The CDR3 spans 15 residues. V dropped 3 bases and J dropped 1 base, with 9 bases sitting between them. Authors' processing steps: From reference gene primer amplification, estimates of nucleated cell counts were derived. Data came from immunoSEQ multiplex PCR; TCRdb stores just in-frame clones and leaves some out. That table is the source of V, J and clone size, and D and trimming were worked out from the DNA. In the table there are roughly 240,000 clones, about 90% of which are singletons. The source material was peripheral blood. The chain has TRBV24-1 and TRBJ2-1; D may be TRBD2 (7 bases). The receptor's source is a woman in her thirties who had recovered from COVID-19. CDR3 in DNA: TGTGCCACCAGTGATAGGGGGGGATCCTACAATGAGCAGTTCTTC. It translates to CATSDRGGSYNEQFF.